These T cell receptor beta chains were read from a single sample in a study of tumor-infiltrating lymphocytes in oesophageal squamous cell carcinoma. TCRdb re-derived calls from the PCR reads in MiXCR, one entry per CDR3 protein. The sample lists 15,000 to 20,000 distinct CDR3 sequences, over 40% seen once, with 10% to 13% in the top ten. Material for sequencing was normal esophageal tissue next to the tumor. These receptors were obtained from a male donor with esophageal squamous cell carcinoma. The CDR3 runs from the conserved cysteine through the conserved F or W. A D gene is named only where the DNA matches it firmly. Clone size is stated in some rows and not others, as once, few, many or a class when expanded.

d_gene	abundance	j_gene	v_gene	CDR3nt	CDR3aa
TRBD2	-	TRBJ2-1	TRBV28	TGTGCCAGCAGTTGGGGACTAGCGGGAGTGGGAGAGCAGTTCTTC	CASSWGLAGVGEQFF
-	many	TRBJ2-7	TRBV5-4	TGTGCCAGCAGCTGGAGCAGACAGGAGCAGTACTTC	CASSWSRQEQYF
-	-	TRBJ2-5	TRBV7-2	TGTGCCAGCAGCTTAAGACAAAACCAGGGCGACCAGTACTTC	CASSLRQNQGDQYF
-	once	TRBJ1-5	TRBV7-8	TGTGCCAGCAGCCGAGAAAGAAATCAGCCCCAGCATTTT	CASSRERNQPQHF
-	-	TRBJ2-6	TRBV28	TGTGCCAGCAGCCCAGGTTCTGCTGGGGCCAACGTCCTGACTTTC	CASSPGSAGANVLTF
-	many	TRBJ1-4	TRBV6-1	TGTGCCAGCAGTTATACAGGGTTAGATGAAAAACTGTTTTTT	CASSYTGLDEKLFF
-	many	TRBJ2-4	TRBV28	TGTGCCAGCATTGGCGGACCAGCGATAAACATTCAGTACTTC	CASIGGPAINIQYF
TRBD2	-	TRBJ2-1	TRBV18	TGTGCCAGCTCACGGACTAGCGGGAGTGCTTACGAGCAGTTCTTC	CASSRTSGSAYEQFF
-	many	TRBJ1-5	TRBV6-6	TGTGCCAGCAGTTACTCGGGACCTTTTCAACCAAGCAATCAGCCCCAGCATTTT	CASSYSGPFQPSNQPQHF
TRBD1	-	TRBJ2-7	TRBV7-6	TGTGCCAGCAGCTTATACGCAGGGGGCAATGAGCAGTACTTC	CASSLYAGGNEQYF
-	-	TRBJ2-7	TRBV7-2	TGTGCCAGCAGCCAAAGGCAGGCCCAGTACTTC	CASSQRQAQYF
-	-	TRBJ2-2	TRBV7-6	TGTGCTAGCAGCCCACAGTCATCCGGGGAGCTGTTTTTT	CASSPQSSGELFF
-	medium-sized	TRBJ2-1	TRBV6-1	TGTGCCAGCAGTGAAAAAGGTGGGTTCTACAATGAGCAGTTCTTC	CASSEKGGFYNEQFF
TRBD1	many	TRBJ2-7	TRBV6-1	TGTGCCAGCGGGACAGGGGTGGATGGGGCCTACGAGCAGTACTTC	CASGTGVDGAYEQYF
-	many	TRBJ2-1	TRBV27	TGTGCCAGCAGCCGTAGGGGAGCTGACAATGAGCAGTTCTTC	CASSRRGADNEQFF
-	-	TRBJ2-5	TRBV7-9	TGTGCCAGCAGCTTAGCGGGAGCGGGCGGCGAGACCCAGTACTTC	CASSLAGAGGETQYF
-	few	TRBJ2-3	TRBV7-6	TGTGCCAGCAACCTGGCGGGCACAGATACGCAGTATTTT	CASNLAGTDTQYF
-	medium-sized	TRBJ2-5	TRBV11-3	TGTGCCAGCAGCTTAGGAATCGGCGACGAGGGCCCCCAAGAGACCCAGTACTTC	CASSLGIGDEGPQETQYF
TRBD1	many	TRBJ2-7	TRBV7-9	TGTGCCAGCAGCGTCTCCGGGACAGTGAAGAACTACGAGCAGTACTTC	CASSVSGTVKNYEQYF
-	-	TRBJ2-7	TRBV19	TGTGCCAGTAGTACCTATAACAGGAGAAGACTAGTGGAGCAGTACTTC	CASSTYNRRRLVEQYF
TRBD2	-	TRBJ2-7	TRBV6-1	TGTGCCAGCAGTTCGACTAGGAGGGAGGGCAATGAGCAGTACTTC	CASSSTRREGNEQYF
-	many	TRBJ2-5	TRBV7-9	TGTGCCAGCAGCCTAGGAGGGGGAGCGGGCAACCAAGAGACCCAGTACTTC	CASSLGGGAGNQETQYF
-	-	TRBJ2-7	TRBV7-4	TGTGCCAGCAGCTCTACCTACGAGCAGTACTTC	CASSSTYEQYF
-	-	TRBJ2-1	TRBV11-3	TGTGCCAGCAGCTTTAGCGGAACTGAGCAGTTCTTC	CASSFSGTEQFF
-	-	TRBJ2-1	TRBV7-6	TGTGCCAGCAGCTTACAGAACTCTAGGGATTCACCCCTCCACTTC	CASSLQNSRDSPLHF
-	-	TRBJ1-1	TRBV10-1	TGCGCCAGCAACCGGACCGGGAGGACTGAAGCTTTCTTT	CASNRTGRTEAFF
TRBD1	many	TRBJ1-1	TRBV11-1	TGTGCCAGCAGCCCTCTGGCAGGGGGGAACACTGAAGCTTTCTTT	CASSPLAGGNTEAFF
-	-	TRBJ2-7	TRBV7-2	TGTGCCAGCAGTCTCCACTACGAGCAGTACTTC	CASSLHYEQYF
TRBD2	many	TRBJ2-1	TRBV6-6	TGTGCCAGCAGTTACTCGACTAGCGGTCATGGGGAGCAGTTCTTC	CASSYSTSGHGEQFF
-	few	TRBJ1-1	TRBV7-8	TGTGCCAGCAGCTTAGTAGCAGGGAACACTGAAGCTTTCTTT	CASSLVAGNTEAFF